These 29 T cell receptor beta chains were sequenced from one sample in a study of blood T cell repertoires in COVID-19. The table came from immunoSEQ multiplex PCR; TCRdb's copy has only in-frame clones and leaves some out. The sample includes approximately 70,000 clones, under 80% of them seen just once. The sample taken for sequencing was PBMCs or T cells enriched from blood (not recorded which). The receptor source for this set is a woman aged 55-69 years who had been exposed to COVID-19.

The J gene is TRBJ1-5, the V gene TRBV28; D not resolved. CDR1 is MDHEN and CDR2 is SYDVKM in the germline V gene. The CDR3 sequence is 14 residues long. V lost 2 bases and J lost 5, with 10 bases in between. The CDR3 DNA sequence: TGTGCCAGCAGTTTAGGTAGTCTCGATCAGCCCCAGCATTTT. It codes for CASSLGSLDQPQHF.

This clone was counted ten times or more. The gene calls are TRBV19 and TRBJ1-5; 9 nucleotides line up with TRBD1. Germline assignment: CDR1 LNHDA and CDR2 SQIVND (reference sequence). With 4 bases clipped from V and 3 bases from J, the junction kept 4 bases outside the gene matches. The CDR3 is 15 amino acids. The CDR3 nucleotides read TGTGCCAGTAGTAATACAGGGGGCTACAATCAGCCCCAGCATTTT. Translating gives CASSNTGGYNQPQHF.

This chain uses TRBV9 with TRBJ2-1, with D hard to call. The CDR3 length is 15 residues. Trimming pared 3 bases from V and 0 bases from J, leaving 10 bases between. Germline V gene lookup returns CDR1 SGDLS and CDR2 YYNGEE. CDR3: CASSALASSYNEQFF. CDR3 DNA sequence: TGTGCCAGCAGCGCGCTTGCGAGCTCCTACAATGAGCAGTTCTTC.

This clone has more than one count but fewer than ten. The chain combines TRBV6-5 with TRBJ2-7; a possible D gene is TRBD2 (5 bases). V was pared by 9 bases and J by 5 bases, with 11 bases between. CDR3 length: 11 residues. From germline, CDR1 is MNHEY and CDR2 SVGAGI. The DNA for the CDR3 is TGTGCCAGTCGGGATTTCAACGAGCAGTACTTC. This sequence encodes CASRDFNEQYF.

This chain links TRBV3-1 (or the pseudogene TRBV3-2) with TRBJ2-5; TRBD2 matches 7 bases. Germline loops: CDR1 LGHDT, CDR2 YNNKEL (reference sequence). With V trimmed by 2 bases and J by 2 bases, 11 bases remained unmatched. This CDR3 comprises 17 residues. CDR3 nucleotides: TGTGCCAGCAGCCAAAGAATGGGAGGCGGGGGTCAAGAGACCCAGTACTTC. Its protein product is CASSQRMGGGGQETQYF.

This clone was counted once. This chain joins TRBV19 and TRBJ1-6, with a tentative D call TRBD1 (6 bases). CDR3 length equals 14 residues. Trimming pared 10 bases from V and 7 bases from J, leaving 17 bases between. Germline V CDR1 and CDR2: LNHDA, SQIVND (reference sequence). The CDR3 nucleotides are TGTGCCACCAGTATCGGCAGGGGAAATTCACCCCTCCACTTT. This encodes CATSIGRGNSPLHF.

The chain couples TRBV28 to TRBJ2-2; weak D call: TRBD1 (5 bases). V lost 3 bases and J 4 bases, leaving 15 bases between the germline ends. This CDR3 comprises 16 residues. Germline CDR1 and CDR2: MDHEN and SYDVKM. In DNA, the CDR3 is TGTGCCAGCAGTTTGGCCAGGGCGTACCCCACCGGGGAGCTGTTTTTT. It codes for CASSLARAYPTGELFF.

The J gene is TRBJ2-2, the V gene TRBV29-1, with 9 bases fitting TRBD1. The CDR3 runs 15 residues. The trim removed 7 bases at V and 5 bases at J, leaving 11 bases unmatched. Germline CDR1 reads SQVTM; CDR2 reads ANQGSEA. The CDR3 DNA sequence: TGCAGCGCCCGTTACAGGGGGCTGGGGACCGGGGAGCTGTTTTTT. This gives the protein CSARYRGLGTGELFF.

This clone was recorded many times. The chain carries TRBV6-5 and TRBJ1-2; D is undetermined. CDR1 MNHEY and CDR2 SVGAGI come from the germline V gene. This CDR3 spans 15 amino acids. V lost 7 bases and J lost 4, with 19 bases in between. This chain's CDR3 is CASTPPGIAVYGYTF. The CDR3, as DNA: TGTGCCAGCACTCCCCCGGGGATAGCGGTCTATGGCTACACCTTC.

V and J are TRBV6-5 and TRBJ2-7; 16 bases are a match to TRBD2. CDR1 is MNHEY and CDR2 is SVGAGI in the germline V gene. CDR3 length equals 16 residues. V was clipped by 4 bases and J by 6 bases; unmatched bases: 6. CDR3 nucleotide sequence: TGTGCCAGCAGTTTGGGACTAGCGGGAGGGCCGGGCGAGCAGTACTTC. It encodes CASSLGLAGGPGEQYF.

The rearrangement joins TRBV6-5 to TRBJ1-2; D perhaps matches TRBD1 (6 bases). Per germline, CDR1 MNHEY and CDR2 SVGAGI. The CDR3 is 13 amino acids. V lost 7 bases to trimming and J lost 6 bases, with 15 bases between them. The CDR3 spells CASTPGDVDGYTF. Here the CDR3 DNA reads TGTGCCAGCACCCCAGGGGACGTAGATGGCTACACCTTC.

This CDR3 reads CASSLVSAGEPYNEQFF. The CDR3 DNA reads TGTGCCAGCAGCTTAGTCTCCGCGGGAGAACCCTACAATGAGCAGTTCTTC. The V and J genes are TRBV7-6 and TRBJ2-1, with 7 bases fitting TRBD2. The germline V gene encodes CDR1 SGHVS and CDR2 FNYEAQ. V trimming: 1 base; J trimming: 2 bases; junction bases outside the gene matches: 8. This CDR3 contains 17 residues.

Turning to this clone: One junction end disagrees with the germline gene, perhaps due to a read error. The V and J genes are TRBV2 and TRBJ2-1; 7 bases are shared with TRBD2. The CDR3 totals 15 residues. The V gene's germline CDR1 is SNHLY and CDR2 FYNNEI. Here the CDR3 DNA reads TGTGCCAGCAGTTGGCGGGGGAAGTCCTTCAATGAGCAGTTCTTC. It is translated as CASSWRGKSFNEQFF.

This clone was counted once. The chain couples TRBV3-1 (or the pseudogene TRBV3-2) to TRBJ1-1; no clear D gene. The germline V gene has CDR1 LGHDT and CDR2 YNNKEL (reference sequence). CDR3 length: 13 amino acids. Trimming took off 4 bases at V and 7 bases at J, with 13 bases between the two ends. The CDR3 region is CASSPLGGSEAFF. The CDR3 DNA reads TGTGCCAGCAGCCCGTTAGGAGGGAGTGAAGCTTTCTTT.

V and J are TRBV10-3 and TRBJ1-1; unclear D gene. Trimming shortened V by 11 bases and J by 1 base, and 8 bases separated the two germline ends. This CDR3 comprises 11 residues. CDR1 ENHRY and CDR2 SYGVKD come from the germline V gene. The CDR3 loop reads CASGQNTEAFF. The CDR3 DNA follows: TGTGCCTCTGGGCAGAACACTGAAGCTTTCTTT.

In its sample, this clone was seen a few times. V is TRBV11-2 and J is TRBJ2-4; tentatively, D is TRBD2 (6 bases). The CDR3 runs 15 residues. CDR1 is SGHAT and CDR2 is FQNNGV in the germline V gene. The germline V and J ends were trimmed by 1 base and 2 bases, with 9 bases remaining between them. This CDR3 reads CASSLGGGTKNIQYF. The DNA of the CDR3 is TGTGCCAGCAGCTTAGGAGGCGGGACCAAAAACATTCAGTACTTC.

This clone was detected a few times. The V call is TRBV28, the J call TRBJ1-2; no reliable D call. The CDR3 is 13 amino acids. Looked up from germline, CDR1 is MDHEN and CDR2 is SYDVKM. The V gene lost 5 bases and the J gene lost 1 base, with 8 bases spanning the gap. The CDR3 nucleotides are TGTGCCAGCAGTGACCACAGTAACTATGGCTACACCTTC. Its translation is CASSDHSNYGYTF.

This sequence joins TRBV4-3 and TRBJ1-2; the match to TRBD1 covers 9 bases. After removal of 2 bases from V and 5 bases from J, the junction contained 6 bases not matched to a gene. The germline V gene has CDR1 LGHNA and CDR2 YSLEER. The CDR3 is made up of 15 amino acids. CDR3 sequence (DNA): TGCGCCAGCAGCCAACCGGGACAGGGACGGTATGGCTACACCTTC. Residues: CASSQPGQGRYGYTF.

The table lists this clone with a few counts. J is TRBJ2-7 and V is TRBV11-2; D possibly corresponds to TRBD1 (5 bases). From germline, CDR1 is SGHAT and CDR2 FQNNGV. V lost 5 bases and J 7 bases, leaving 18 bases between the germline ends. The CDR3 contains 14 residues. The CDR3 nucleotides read TGTGCCAGCAGCCCCGTCAGGGATTTGGGGGAGCAGTACTTC. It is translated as CASSPVRDLGEQYF.

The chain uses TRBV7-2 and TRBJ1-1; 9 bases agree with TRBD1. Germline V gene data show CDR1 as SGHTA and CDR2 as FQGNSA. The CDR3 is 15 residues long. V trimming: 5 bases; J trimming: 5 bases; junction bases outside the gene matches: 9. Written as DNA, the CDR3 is TGTGCCAGCAGCCCACTACAGGGGGCAGGAACTGAAGCTTTCTTT. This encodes CASSPLQGAGTEAFF. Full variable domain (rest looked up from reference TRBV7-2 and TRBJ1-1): GAGVSQSPSNKVTEKGKDVELRCDPISGHTALYWYRQSLGQGLEFLIYFQGNSAPDKSGLPSDRFSAERTGGSVSTLTIQRTQQEDSAVYLCASSPLQGAGTEAFFGQGTRLTVV.

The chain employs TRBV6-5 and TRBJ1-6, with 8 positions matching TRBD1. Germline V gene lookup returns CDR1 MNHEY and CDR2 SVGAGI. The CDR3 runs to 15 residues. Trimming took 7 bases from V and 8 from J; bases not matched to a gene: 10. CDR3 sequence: CASTLLGQGDSPLHF. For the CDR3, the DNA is TGTGCCAGCACCCTACTCGGACAGGGTGATTCACCCCTCCACTTT.

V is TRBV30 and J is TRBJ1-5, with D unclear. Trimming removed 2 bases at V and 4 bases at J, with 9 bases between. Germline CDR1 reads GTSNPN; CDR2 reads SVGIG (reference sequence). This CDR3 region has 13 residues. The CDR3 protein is CAWSTVRNQPQHF. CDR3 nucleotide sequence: TGTGCCTGGAGTACGGTCCGAAATCAGCCCCAGCATTTT.

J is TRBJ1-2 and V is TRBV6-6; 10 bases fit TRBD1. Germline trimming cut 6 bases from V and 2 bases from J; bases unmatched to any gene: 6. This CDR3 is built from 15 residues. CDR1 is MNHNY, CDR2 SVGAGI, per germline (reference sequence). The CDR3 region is CASSPGQGRNYGYTF. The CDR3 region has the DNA TGTGCCAGCAGCCCGGGACAGGGGAGGAACTATGGCTACACCTTC.

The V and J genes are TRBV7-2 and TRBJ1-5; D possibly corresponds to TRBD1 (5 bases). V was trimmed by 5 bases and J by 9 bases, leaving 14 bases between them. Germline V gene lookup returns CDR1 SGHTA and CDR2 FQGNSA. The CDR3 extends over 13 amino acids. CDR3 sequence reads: CASSLGGVPPQHF. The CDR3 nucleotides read TGTGCCAGCAGCCTCGGGGGAGTTCCGCCCCAGCATTTT.

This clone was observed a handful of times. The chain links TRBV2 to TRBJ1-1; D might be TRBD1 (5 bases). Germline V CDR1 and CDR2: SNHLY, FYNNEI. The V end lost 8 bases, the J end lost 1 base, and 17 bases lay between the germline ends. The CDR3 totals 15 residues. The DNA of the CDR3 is TGTGCCAGCTCTCCTAGGTCTGGGGCGAACACTGAAGCTTTCTTT. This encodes CASSPRSGANTEAFF. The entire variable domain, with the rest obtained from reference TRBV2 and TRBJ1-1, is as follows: EPEVTQTPSHQVTQMGQEVILRCVPISNHLYFYWYRQILGQKVEFLVSFYNNEISEKSEIFDDQFSVERPDGSNFTLKIRSTKLEDSAMYFCASSPRSGANTEAFFGQGTRLTVV.

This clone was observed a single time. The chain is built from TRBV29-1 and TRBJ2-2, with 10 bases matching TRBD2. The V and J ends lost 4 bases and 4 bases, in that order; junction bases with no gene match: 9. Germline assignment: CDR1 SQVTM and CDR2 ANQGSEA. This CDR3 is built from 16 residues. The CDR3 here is CSVGGLAGVSTGELFF. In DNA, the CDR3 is TGCAGCGTTGGGGGGCTAGCGGGAGTGAGCACCGGGGAGCTGTTTTTT.

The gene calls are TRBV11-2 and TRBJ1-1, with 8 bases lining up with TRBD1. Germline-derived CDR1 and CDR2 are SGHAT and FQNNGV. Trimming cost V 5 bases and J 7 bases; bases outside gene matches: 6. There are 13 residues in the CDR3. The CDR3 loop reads CASSQGQVREAFF. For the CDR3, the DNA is TGTGCCAGCAGCCAGGGACAGGTTCGTGAAGCTTTCTTT.

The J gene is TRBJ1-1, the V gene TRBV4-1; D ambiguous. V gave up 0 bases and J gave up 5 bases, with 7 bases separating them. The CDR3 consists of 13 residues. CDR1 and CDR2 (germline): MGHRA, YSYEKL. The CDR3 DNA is TGCGCCAGCAGCCAAGATGGGAGGACTGAAGCTTTCTTT. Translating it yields CASSQDGRTEAFF.

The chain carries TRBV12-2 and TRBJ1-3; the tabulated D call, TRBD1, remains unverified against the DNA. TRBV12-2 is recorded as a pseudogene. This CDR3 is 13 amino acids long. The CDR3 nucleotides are TGTGCAAGTCGCCCCAGGGGGGAAAACACCATATATTTT. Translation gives CASRPRGENTIYF.